This TCR beta chain was identified during a study of T cell responses to AZD1222 COVID-19 vaccine. Study as a whole: The analysis combined second doses at about 4 or about 12 weeks.

Here immunoSEQ multiplex PCR was the method, and the copy in TCRdb shows in-frame clones only, minus some. The top ten hold over 15% of the sample, which has approximately 97,000 clones, 84% seen once. This clone was seen more than once but under ten times. This sequence was found in an adult in good health. The sequenced sample was peripheral blood, obtained on day 0 of AZD1222 vaccination.

In DNA form, the CDR3 reads TGTGCCAGCAGATCGGACGGACCCTGGGGGCAGCCCCAGCATTTT. The encoded protein is CASRSDGPWGQPQHF. The genes are TRBV7-2 and TRBJ1-5, with TRBD1 as a possible D gene (5 bases). V dropped 6 bases and J dropped 7 bases, with 19 bases sitting between them. This CDR3 contains 15 residues. The V gene's germline CDR1 is SGHTA and CDR2 FQGNSA. Complete variable domain (other parts from reference TRBV7-2 and TRBJ1-5): GAGVSQSPSNKVTEKGKDVELRCDPISGHTALYWYRQSLGQGLEFLIYFQGNSAPDKSGLPSDRFSAERTGGSVSTLTIQRTQQEDSAVYLCASRSDGPWGQPQHFGDGTRLSIL.